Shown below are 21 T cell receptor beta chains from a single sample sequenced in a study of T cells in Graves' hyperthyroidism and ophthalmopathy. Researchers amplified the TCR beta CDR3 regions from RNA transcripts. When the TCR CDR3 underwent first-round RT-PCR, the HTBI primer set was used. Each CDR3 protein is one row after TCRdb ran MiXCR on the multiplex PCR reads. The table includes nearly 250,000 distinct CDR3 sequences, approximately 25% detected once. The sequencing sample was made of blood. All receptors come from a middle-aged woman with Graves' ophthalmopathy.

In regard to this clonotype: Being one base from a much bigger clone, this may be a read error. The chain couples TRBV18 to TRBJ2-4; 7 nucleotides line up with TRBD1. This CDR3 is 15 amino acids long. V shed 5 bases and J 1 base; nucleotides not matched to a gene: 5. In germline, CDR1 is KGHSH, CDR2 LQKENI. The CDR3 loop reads CASSTDRDAKNIQYF. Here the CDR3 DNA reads TGTGCCAGCTCAACCGACAGGGACGCCAAAAACATTCAGTACTTC.

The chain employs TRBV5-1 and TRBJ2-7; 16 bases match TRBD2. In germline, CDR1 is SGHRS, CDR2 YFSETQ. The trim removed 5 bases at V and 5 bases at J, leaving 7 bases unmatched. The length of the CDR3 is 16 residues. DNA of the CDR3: TGCGCCAGCAGATTCCGGGGACTAGCGGGAGGGGACGAGCAGTACTTC. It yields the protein CASRFRGLAGGDEQYF.

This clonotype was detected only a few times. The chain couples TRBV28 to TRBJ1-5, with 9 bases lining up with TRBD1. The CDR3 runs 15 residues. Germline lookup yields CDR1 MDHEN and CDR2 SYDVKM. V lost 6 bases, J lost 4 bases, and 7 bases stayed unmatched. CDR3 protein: CASRPDRGRNQPQHF. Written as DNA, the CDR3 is TGTGCCAGCAGACCGGACAGGGGCCGAAATCAGCCCCAGCATTTT.

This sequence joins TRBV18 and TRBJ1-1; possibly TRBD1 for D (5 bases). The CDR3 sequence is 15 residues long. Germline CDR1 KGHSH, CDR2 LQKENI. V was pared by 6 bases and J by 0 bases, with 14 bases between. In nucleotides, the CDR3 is TGTGCCAGCTCTTACGGGACCGTCGTGAACACTGAAGCTTTCTTT. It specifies CASSYGTVVNTEAFF.

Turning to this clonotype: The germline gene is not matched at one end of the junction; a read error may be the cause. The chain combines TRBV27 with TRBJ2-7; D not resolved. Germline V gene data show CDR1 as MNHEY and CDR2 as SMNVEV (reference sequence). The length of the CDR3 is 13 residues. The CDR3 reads CASSYGRTYEQSF. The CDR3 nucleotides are TGTGCCAGCAGTTACGGACGGACCTACGAGCAGTCCTTC.

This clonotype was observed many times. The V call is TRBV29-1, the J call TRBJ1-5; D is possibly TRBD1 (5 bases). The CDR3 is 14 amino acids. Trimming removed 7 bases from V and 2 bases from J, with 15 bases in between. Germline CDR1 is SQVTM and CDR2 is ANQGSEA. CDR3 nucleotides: TGCAGCGCAATGACGGGGGATGGCAATCAGCCCCAGCATTTT. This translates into CSAMTGDGNQPQHF.

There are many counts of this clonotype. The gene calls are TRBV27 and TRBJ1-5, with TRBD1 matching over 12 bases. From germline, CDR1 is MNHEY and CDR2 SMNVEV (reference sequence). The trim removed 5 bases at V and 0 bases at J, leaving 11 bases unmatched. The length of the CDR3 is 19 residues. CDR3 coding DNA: TGTGCCAGCAGTCTCAGACAGGGGACAGGGGGCTCTAGCAATCAGCCCCAGCATTTT. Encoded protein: CASSLRQGTGGSSNQPQHF.

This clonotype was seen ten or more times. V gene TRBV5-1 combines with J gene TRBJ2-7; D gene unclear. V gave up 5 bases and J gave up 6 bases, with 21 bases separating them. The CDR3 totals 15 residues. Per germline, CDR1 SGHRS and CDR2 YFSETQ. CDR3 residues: CASRQSSDGVGEQYF. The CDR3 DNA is TGCGCCAGCAGGCAGTCATCGGACGGCGTAGGCGAGCAGTACTTC.

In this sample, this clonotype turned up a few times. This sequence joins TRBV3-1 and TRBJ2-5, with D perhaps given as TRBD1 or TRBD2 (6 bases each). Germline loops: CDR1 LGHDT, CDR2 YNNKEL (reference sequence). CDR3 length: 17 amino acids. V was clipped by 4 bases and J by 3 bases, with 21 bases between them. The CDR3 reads CASSLRSLGGRKETQYF. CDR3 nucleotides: TGTGCCAGCAGCCTCAGGTCACTTGGGGGGCGGAAAGAGACCCAGTACTTC.

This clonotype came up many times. The chain's CDR3 is CASSFGLVGTGELFF. CDR3 nucleotide sequence: TGTGCCAGCAGCTTTGGACTAGTGGGCACCGGGGAGCTGTTTTTT. The chain uses TRBV11-2 and TRBJ2-2; 7 bases align to TRBD2. Germline CDR1 and CDR2: SGHAT and FQNNGV. The CDR3 runs 15 residues. V dropped 3 bases and J dropped 4; count of bases not matched to a gene: 5.

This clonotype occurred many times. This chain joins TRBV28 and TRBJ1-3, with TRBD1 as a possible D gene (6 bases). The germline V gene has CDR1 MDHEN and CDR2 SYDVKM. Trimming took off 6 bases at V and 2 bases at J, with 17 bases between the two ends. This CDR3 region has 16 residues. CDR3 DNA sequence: TGTGCCAGCAGGGACGGACAGTTGGGGCCTGGAAACACCATATATTTT. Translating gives CASRDGQLGPGNTIYF.

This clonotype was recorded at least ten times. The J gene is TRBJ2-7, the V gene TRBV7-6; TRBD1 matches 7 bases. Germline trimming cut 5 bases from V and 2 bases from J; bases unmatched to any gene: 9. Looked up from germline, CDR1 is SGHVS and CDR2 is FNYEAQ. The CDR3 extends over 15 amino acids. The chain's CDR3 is CASSIFRDRAYEQYF. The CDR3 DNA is TGTGCCAGCAGCATATTTAGGGACAGAGCCTACGAGCAGTACTTC.

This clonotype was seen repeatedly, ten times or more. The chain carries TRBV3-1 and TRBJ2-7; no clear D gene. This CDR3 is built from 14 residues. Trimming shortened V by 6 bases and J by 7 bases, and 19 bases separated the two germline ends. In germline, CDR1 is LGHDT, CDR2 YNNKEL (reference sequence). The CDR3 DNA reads TGTGCCAGCAGACCGTTGCTAGAGGTTAAAGAGCAGTACTTC. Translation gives CASRPLLEVKEQYF.

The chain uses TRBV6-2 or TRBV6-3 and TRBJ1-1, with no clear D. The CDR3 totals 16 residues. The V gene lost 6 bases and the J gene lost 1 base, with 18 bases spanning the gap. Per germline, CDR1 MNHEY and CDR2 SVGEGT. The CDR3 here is CASRPLSDKANTEAFF. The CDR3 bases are TGTGCCAGCAGACCTCTATCCGACAAGGCGAACACTGAAGCTTTCTTT.

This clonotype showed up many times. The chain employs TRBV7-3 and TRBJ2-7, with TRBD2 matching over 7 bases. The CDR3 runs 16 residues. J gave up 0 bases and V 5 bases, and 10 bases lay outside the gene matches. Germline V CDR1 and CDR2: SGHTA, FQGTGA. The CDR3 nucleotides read TGTGCCAGCAGCCCAGTAGCGGGCGGGAGCTCCTACGAGCAGTACTTC. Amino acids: CASSPVAGGSSYEQYF.

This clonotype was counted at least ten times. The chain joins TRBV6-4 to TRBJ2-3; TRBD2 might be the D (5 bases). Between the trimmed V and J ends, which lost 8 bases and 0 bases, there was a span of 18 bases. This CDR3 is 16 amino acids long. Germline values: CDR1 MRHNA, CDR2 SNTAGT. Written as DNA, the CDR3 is TGTGCCAGCTGCCCCGGGGTGGCTCCTAGCACAGATACGCAGTATTTT. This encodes CASCPGVAPSTDTQYF.

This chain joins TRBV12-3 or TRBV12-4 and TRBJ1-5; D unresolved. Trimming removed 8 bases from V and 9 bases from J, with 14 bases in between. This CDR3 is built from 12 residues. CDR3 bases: TGTGCCAGCTCGTCGATCAGGCGGCCCCAGCATTTT. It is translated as CASSSIRRPQHF.

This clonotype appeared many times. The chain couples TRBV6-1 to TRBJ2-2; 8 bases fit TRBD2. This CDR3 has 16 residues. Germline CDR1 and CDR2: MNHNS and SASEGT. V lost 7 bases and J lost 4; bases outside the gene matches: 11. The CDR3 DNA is TGTGCCAGCACCTCTTCCCCAGCGGGAGTCACCGGGGAGCTGTTTTTT. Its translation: CASTSSPAGVTGELFF.

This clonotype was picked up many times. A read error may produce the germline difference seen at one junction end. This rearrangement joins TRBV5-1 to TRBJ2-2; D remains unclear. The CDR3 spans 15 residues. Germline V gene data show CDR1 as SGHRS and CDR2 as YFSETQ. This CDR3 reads CASSLVGANTGELFF. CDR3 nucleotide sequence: TGTGCCAGCAGTTTAGTTGGAGCGAACACCGGGGAGCTGTTTTTT.

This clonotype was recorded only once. CDR3 region: CGTYEQYF. CDR3 sequence (DNA): TGTGGAACCTACGAGCAGTACTTC. This chain connects TRBV7-3 to TRBJ2-7; D gene unclear. The CDR3 runs 8 residues. The germline V gene encodes CDR1 SGHTA and CDR2 FQGTGA.

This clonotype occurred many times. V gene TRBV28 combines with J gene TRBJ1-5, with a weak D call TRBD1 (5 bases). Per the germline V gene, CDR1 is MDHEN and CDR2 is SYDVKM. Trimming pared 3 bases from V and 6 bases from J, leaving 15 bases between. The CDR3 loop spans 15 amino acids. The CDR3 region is CASSLARGLPQPQHF. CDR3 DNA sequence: TGTGCCAGCAGTTTGGCGCGGGGGTTACCTCAGCCCCAGCATTTT. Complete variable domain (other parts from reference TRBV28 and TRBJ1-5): DVKVTQSSRYLVKRTGEKVFLECVQDMDHENMFWYRQDPGLGLRLIYFSYDVKMKEKGDIPEGYSVSREKKERFSLILESASTNQTSMYLCASSLARGLPQPQHFGDGTRLSIL.